The source of this T cell receptor beta chain is a study of cytomegalovirus exposure and HLA in healthy donors (dated by TCRdb to about 2017). Concerning the study at large: According to a later analysis, the 120 or so validation repertoires were produced on the same platform as the 666 repertoires of the first cohort. In addition to the first cohort of roughly 700 subjects, a separate validation cohort of approximately 110 different subjects was used. The study aimed to test whether signatures of past pathogen exposure could be identified by cataloging public T cell receptors. To predict cytomegalovirus infection status, the study combined high-throughput TCR immunosequencing, statistical association of individual TCRs with disease status, and machine learning.

As to this clone: There is no known antigen for this receptor. Qualities for individual bases were not recorded, and no much larger clone is one base off.

The donors belonged to the validation cohort of roughly 120 subjects, which was separate from the approximately 680-subject first cohort. General findings and caveats noted by the study authors: Most TCR sequences were seen in very few donors, while some public TCRs were found in many individuals. Three of the identified cytomegalovirus-associated TCR beta chains were confirmed in vitro to be specific for cytomegalovirus antigens. The classifier was reported to diagnose cytomegalovirus status with high specificity and sensitivity in both the original cohort and the validation cohort. A later analysis had no HLA typing for the validation cohort, so co-occurrence there was scored across all 110 or so repertoires. Of the cluster scores, 85% to 95% were above 0 in a later analysis, which found that TCRs clustered in the first cohort also tended to co-occur in the approximately 130 validation repertoires. The authors suggested that the approach could potentially be generalized to other disease states and immunological phenotypes. In the study, 150 to 200 TCR beta chains were listed as associated with cytomegalovirus.

Taken from the germline V gene (reference sequence), the CDR1 and CDR2 loops are SEHNR and FQNEAQ. The CDR3 numbers 14 residues from cysteine through phenylalanine. Just CDR3 DNA is preserved here, 42 bases in frame from base 1. V is shortened by 1 base, J by 5 bases, and the region joining them spans 11 bases. The protocol used for the library was the immunoSEQ multiplex PCR assay. Per the source publication's procedure: A statistical classification framework was built for diagnosing cytomegalovirus status from the catalog of TCR beta chain sequences. The table was pulled from immuneACCESS by TCRdb, which kept in-frame rearrangements only. Such tables lose some clones; where checked, under half of the loss comes from unresolved V genes, and the rest has no known cause. The D gene and trimming were derived from the DNA, and the V and J assignments and clone size from that table. This sample is represented by roughly 120,000 clones; 75% to 90% of them were singletons. Together, the top ten hold roughly 4.4% of the sample.

The V and J genes are TRBV7-9 and TRBJ2-5; the D segment could be TRBD1, given 5 matching bases. This TCR came from a man between 18 and 35 years old in good health and CMV-seropositive. The specimen was PBMCs. The DNA reads as follows: TGTGCCAGCAGCTTAGGTCAGGGCGTGGAGACCCAGTACTTC. The translation is CASSLGQGVETQYF.